These T cell receptor beta chains were read from a single sample in a study of T cells after somatic rescue of genetic block. Libraries were prepared by immunoSEQ multiplex PCR; TCRdb keeps only in-frame clonotypes and omits some of them. The sample gives 9,500 to 15,000 clones, roughly 73% of which show up once; roughly 21% is in the top ten. The sample comprised peripheral blood mononuclear cells (PBMCs). These receptor sequences come from a boy younger than 18. Each CDR3 is given without its conserved first and last residue. Each record gives: J gene, V gene, CDR3 protein.

J gene: TRBJ2-7; V gene: TRBV11-3; CDR3 protein: ASSPSTGGTYEQY
J gene: TRBJ2-2; V gene: TRBV28; CDR3 protein: ASSYPDRLLTGELF
J gene: TRBJ1-2; V gene: TRBV5-6; CDR3 protein: ASSMGLELRFYGYT
J gene: TRBJ1-6; V gene: TRBV18; CDR3 protein: ASSPLRGGSPLH
J gene: TRBJ1-4; V gene: TRBV5-1; CDR3 protein: ASSSTDPATNEKLF
J gene: TRBJ2-1; V gene: TRBV18; CDR3 protein: ASSEREQF
J gene: TRBJ1-6; V gene: TRBV6-1; CDR3 protein: ASSDGEGENSPLH
J gene: TRBJ1-5; V gene: TRBV2; CDR3 protein: ASRTRRTPNQPQH
J gene: TRBJ1-2; V gene: TRBV27; CDR3 protein: ASSLSPRGQRGYT
J gene: TRBJ1-6; V gene: TRBV11-2; CDR3 protein: ASSLQATGVVGSPLH
J gene: TRBJ1-1; V gene: TRBV13; CDR3 protein: ASTYHTEAF
J gene: TRBJ2-6; V gene: TRBV30; CDR3 protein: AWGRPDRGSFLTGANVLT
J gene: TRBJ1-1; V gene: TRBV5-4; CDR3 protein: ASSRYTEPNTEAF
J gene: TRBJ2-2; V gene: TRBV11-3; CDR3 protein: ASSSPLTTGELF
J gene: TRBJ1-1; V gene: TRBV13; CDR3 protein: ASSVTGDNTEAF
J gene: TRBJ2-4; V gene: TRBV7-9; CDR3 protein: ASSYRGLGANIQY
J gene: TRBJ1-2; V gene: TRBV6-5; CDR3 protein: ASSFDRAPPFYGYT
J gene: TRBJ2-3; V gene: TRBV9; CDR3 protein: ASTRGSGGARNTQY
J gene: TRBJ2-1; V gene: TRBV11-2; CDR3 protein: ASSLDSGQYNEQF
J gene: TRBJ1-6; V gene: TRBV5-5; CDR3 protein: ASSELGSSYNSPLH
J gene: TRBJ2-3; V gene: TRBV12-5; CDR3 protein: ASGLGTTVTDTQY
J gene: TRBJ1-4; V gene: TRBV7-4; CDR3 protein: ASSSTPGRTNVNEKLF
J gene: TRBJ2-7; V gene: TRBV27; CDR3 protein: ASLGPRASGSFTYEQY
J gene: TRBJ2-7; V gene: TRBV13; CDR3 protein: ASSSWTSGGAEEQY
J gene: TRBJ2-1; V gene: TRBV5-1; CDR3 protein: ASSFRLRSYNEQF
J gene: TRBJ1-2; V gene: TRBV18; CDR3 protein: ASSQDRVDYGYT
J gene: TRBJ2-7; V gene: TRBV18; CDR3 protein: ASSPGLARSYEQY
J gene: TRBJ2-3; V gene: TRBV7-9; CDR3 protein: ASSQRMDLSATDTQY
J gene: -; V gene: TRBV19; CDR3 protein: ASSDGPGRYEQY
J gene: TRBJ2-2; V gene: TRBV5-1; CDR3 protein: ASSPDWNTGELF
J gene: TRBJ1-5; V gene: TRBV10-3; CDR3 protein: AISESQKGRNQPQH
J gene: TRBJ1-3; V gene: TRBV10-3; CDR3 protein: AISRDRSGNTIY
J gene: TRBJ1-4; V gene: TRBV25-1; CDR3 protein: ASSRTGSEKLF
J gene: TRBJ2-5; V gene: TRBV5-1; CDR3 protein: ASSHLKETQY
J gene: TRBJ1-6; V gene: TRBV5-1; CDR3 protein: ASSLVGQSYNSPLH
J gene: TRBJ2-7; V gene: TRBV27; CDR3 protein: ASRGGGYYEQY
J gene: TRBJ1-1; V gene: TRBV27; CDR3 protein: ASSLWTGSTEAF
J gene: TRBJ2-5; V gene: TRBV11-2; CDR3 protein: ASSLSSGAETQY
J gene: TRBJ2-6; V gene: TRBV28; CDR3 protein: ASGTGHSGANVLT
J gene: TRBJ2-1; V gene: TRBV13; CDR3 protein: ASSLEREGGYNEQF
J gene: TRBJ2-3; V gene: TRBV7-9; CDR3 protein: ASSLGSGGEY
J gene: TRBJ2-5; V gene: TRBV18; CDR3 protein: ASSPRLAEETQY
J gene: TRBJ2-7; V gene: TRBV30; CDR3 protein: AWSVNHPSPQY